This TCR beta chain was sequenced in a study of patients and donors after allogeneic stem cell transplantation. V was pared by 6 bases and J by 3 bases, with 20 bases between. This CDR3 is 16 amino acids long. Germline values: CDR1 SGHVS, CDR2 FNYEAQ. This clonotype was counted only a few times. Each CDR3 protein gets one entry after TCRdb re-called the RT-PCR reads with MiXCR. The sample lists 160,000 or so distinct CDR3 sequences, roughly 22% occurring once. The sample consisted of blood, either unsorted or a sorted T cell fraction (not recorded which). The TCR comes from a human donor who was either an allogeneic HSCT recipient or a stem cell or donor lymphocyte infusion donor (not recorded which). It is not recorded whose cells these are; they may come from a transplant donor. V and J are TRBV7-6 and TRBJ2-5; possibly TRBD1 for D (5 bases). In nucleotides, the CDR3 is TGTGCCAGCAGGTCTCCTCTTAGGGGTATAGAAGAGACCCAGTACTTC. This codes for CASRSPLRGIEETQYF.